A single count supports the clone carrying this TCR beta chain. The data were taken from a study of blood T cell repertoires in COVID-19. On the study more broadly: Specimens from acute and convalescent COVID-19 originated in the United States, Italy and Spain. Sources were T cells, B-cell-depleted T cells, or PBMCs; the material itself was cDNA or gDNA.

Per the study methods: Amplification from reference gene primers served as the basis for estimated nucleated cell counts. Generated by immunoSEQ multiplex PCR, the TCRdb table keeps only in-frame clones and is missing some. V and J calls and clone size are copied from that table; D and trimming were computed from the DNA. The repertoire holds 200,000 to 250,000 clones, with around 82% as singletons. The CDR3 totals 13 residues. Trimming cost V 5 bases and J 4 bases, with 11 bases left between them. Germline CDR1 and CDR2: SGHTA and FQGTGA. The receptor was derived from an older woman with acute or convalescent COVID-19. The chain joins TRBV7-3 to TRBJ2-5; D not certain. Sequenced input: peripheral blood. The DNA for the CDR3 is TGTGCCAGCAGCGCCGACTTCCGAGAGACCCAGTACTTC. It yields the protein CASSADFRETQYF.